One and the same sample provided the 11 T cell receptor beta chains below, sequenced in a study of shared clonotypes between healthy human individuals. Profiling relied on immunoSEQ multiplex PCR, and the TCRdb table lists in-frame clones only, not all of them. The sample holds roughly 1.5 million clones, nearly 99% seen once. The specimen was naive CD4+ T cells sorted from blood. Subset denoted: CD45RA+ positively selected. Receptors were obtained from a man between 25 and 39 years old in good health.

The genes are TRBV30 and TRBJ2-3; 9 positions match TRBD2. Germline V gene lookup returns CDR1 GTSNPN and CDR2 SVGIG (reference sequence). The junction had 12 bases not matched to a gene; V was cut back by 3 bases and J by 2 bases. The CDR3 has 17 residues. The CDR3 reads CAWSSARTSASTDTQYF. The CDR3 bases are TGTGCCTGGAGCAGTGCGAGGACTAGCGCTTCCACAGATACGCAGTATTTT.

The CDR3 DNA reads TGTGCCAGCAGCTTAGTTGGGTTAGCGGGCCTATACGAGCAGTACTTC. Residues: CASSLVGLAGLYEQYF. The V and J genes are TRBV11-2 and TRBJ2-7, with 7 bases that match TRBD2. The germline V gene has CDR1 SGHAT and CDR2 FQNNGV. Losses at the gene ends were 1 base for V and 4 bases for J; bases not matched to a gene: 10. The CDR3 loop spans 16 amino acids.

V usage is TRBV9 and J usage is TRBJ2-5; weak D call: TRBD1 (5 bases). Deletions cut 2 bases from V and 7 bases from J, with 12 bases between. Germline V CDR1 and CDR2: SGDLS, YYNGEE. CDR3 length: 13 amino acids. The CDR3: CASSVGALGTQYF. The CDR3 DNA is TGTGCCAGCAGCGTTGGGGCCCTCGGGACCCAGTACTTC.

The chain uses TRBV6-6 and TRBJ2-3; TRBD2 aligns across 7 bases. Germline V gives CDR1 MNHNY, CDR2 SVGAGI (reference sequence). V lost 6 bases to trimming and J lost 5 bases; unmatched junction nucleotides: 5. This CDR3 region has 13 residues. CDR3 in amino acids: CASSLPGGDTQYF. The CDR3 DNA reads TGTGCCAGCAGCCTCCCGGGAGGAGATACGCAGTATTTT.

J is TRBJ1-4 and V is TRBV5-1; 10 bases match TRBD1. CDR1 is SGHRS, CDR2 YFSETQ, per germline. There are 17 residues in the CDR3. Trimming took 3 bases from V and 3 from J; bases not matched to a gene: 8. Written as DNA, the CDR3 is TGCGCCAGCAGCTACTGGACAGGGGGTCTAGCTAATGAAAAACTGTTTTTT. This codes for CASSYWTGGLANEKLFF.

V gene TRBV6-1 combines with J gene TRBJ2-4; 10 nucleotides line up with TRBD1. The germline CDR1 and CDR2 sequences are MNHNS and SASEGT. CDR3 length: 16 residues. Losses at the gene ends were 1 base for V and 4 bases for J; bases not matched to a gene: 4. CDR3 loop: CASSEVDRGRKNIQYF. The DNA for the CDR3 is TGTGCCAGCAGTGAAGTCGACAGGGGGCGGAAAAACATTCAGTACTTC.

The chain joins TRBV6-1 to TRBJ2-3; D unresolved. Germline V CDR1 and CDR2: MNHNS, SASEGT. The V and J ends lost 2 bases and 3 bases respectively, with 3 bases between them. The CDR3 spans 12 residues. In DNA, the CDR3 is TGTGCCAGCAGTGAAAGTACAGATACGCAGTATTTT. Its protein product is CASSESTDTQYF.

The chain combines TRBV18 with TRBJ2-5, with D possibly called TRBD1 or TRBD2 (5 bases each). V was clipped by 3 bases and J by 11 bases, with 22 bases between them. The germline CDR1 and CDR2 sequences are KGHSH and LQKENI. The CDR3 sequence is 15 residues long. Written as DNA, the CDR3 is TGTGCCAGCTCACCGATCTCACTAGTCGGGGCGGCTCAGTACTTC. Its protein is CASSPISLVGAAQYF. Full variable domain (remainder filled in from reference TRBV18 and TRBJ2-5): NAGVMQNPRHLVRRRGQEARLRCSPMKGHSHVYWYRQLPEEGLKFMVYLQKENIIDESGMPKERFSAEFPKEGPSILRIQQVVRGDSAAYFCASSPISLVGAAQYFGPGTRLLVL.

This clone was detected once. V usage is TRBV19 and J usage is TRBJ2-6; either TRBD1 or TRBD2 may fit D (6 bases each). The CDR3 has 17 amino acids. The germline V gene has CDR1 LNHDA and CDR2 SQIVND (reference sequence). V lost 5 bases and J 0 bases, leaving 14 bases between the germline ends. This CDR3 reads CASSGGLPLSGANVLTF. CDR3 DNA sequence: TGTGCCAGTAGTGGGGGGCTCCCCCTCTCTGGGGCCAACGTCCTGACTTTC. Together with reference TRBV19 and TRBJ2-6, the CDR3 gives the full variable domain: DGGITQSPKYLFRKEGQNVTLSCEQNLNHDAMYWYRQDPGQGLRLIYYSQIVNDFQKGDIAEGYSVSREKKESFPLTVTSAQKNPTAFYLCASSGGLPLSGANVLTFGAGSRLTVL.

The rearrangement links TRBV5-1 to TRBJ2-3, with TRBD2 as a possible D gene (6 bases). V lost 4 bases and J lost 5, with 20 bases in between. The CDR3 runs 16 residues. CDR1 is SGHRS and CDR2 is YFSETQ in the germline V gene. In DNA, the CDR3 is TGCGCCAGCAGCCCTCGGGGGAGCGAAGCAGGAGATACGCAGTATTTT. Translating it yields CASSPRGSEAGDTQYF.

The chain is built from TRBV7-8 and TRBJ2-1; 11 bases are a match to TRBD2. CDR1 and CDR2 (germline): SGHVS, FQNEAQ. Losses at the gene ends were 6 bases for V and 7 bases for J; bases not matched to a gene: 5. There are 14 residues in the CDR3. This CDR3 reads CASSTSGSYNEQFF. The CDR3 nucleotides read TGTGCCAGCAGTACTAGCGGGAGTTATAATGAGCAGTTCTTC.